Listed below are T cell receptor beta chains from one sample, sequenced in a study of T cell repertoires in cytomegalovirus infection. The antigens of these receptors remain unknown. TCRdb recomputed calls from the reads with MiXCR, one row per CDR3 protein. The table has approximately 770,000 distinct CDR3 sequences, 25% to 35% seen once; the top ten hold about 12%. The source was cultured CD8+ T cells from PBMCs, collected from culture after CMV antigen stimulation. The receptors were gathered from a human donor in good health (CMV status not recorded). Some clones in this sample may be carry-over from other donors' samples. CDR3s include the opening cysteine and the closing phenylalanine or tryptophan. A D gene is named only where the DNA matches it firmly. Clone size appears in some rows only: once, few, many, or a class for an expanded clone.

V gene,D gene,clone size,J gene,CDR3 protein,CDR3 DNA
TRBV20-1,-,once,TRBJ2-1,CSVRGRGVYNEQFF,TGCAGTGTCAGGGGGCGGGGGGTGTACAATGAGCAGTTCTTC
TRBV28,-,-,TRBJ1-2,CASSAPLVYGYTF,TGTGCCAGCAGTGCACCTTTAGTCTATGGCTACACCTTC
TRBV5-4,-,many,TRBJ1-2,CASSSIGEGYGYTF,TGTGCCAGCAGCTCCATTGGGGAAGGATATGGCTACACCTTC
TRBV6-2/TRBV6-3,TRBD1,-,TRBJ1-1,CASSFTGDTNTEAFF,TGTGCCAGCAGTTTTACAGGGGACACGAACACTGAAGCTTTCTTT
TRBV9,-,-,TRBJ1-1,CASSVKSRDTEAFF,TGTGCCAGCAGCGTTAAGAGCAGGGACACTGAAGCTTTCTTT
TRBV12-5,TRBD1,few,TRBJ2-6,CASGSHSFGTVSGANVLTF,TGTGCTAGTGGTTCCCACTCCTTTGGGACAGTCTCTGGGGCCAACGTCCTGACTTTC
TRBV20-1,TRBD1,few,TRBJ2-1,CSASQTGTGSYNEQFF,TGCAGTGCTAGCCAGACCGGGACAGGGTCCTACAATGAGCAGTTCTTC
TRBV7-9,-,few,TRBJ2-1,CASSLVTRNDEQFF,TGTGCCAGCAGCTTAGTAACTAGGAATGATGAGCAGTTCTTC
TRBV6-8,-,few,TRBJ1-1,CASSTRPNTEAFF,TGTGCCAGCTCTACCAGGCCGAACACTGAAGCTTTCTTT
TRBV19,TRBD2,-,TRBJ2-7,CASSLREGGSYEQYF,TGTGCCAGTAGTCTCCGGGAGGGAGGCTCCTACGAGCAGTACTTC
TRBV5-4,-,-,TRBJ1-2,CASSLLGPNYGYTF,TGTGCCAGCAGCTTATTGGGTCCTAACTATGGCTACACCTTC
TRBV4-3,TRBD2,-,TRBJ2-1,CASSPKTSGGMGEQFF,TGCGCCAGCAGTCCCAAAACTAGCGGGGGTATGGGGGAGCAGTTCTTC
TRBV27,-,-,TRBJ1-1,CASSLGGGRFTEAFF,TGTGCCAGCAGTTTAGGAGGGGGTAGGTTCACTGAAGCTTTCTTT
TRBV7-9,-,few,TRBJ1-1,CASSSPPGRPNTEAFF,TGTGCCAGCAGCTCCCCCCCCGGGCGGCCGAACACTGAAGCTTTCTTT
TRBV4-2,TRBD1,-,TRBJ1-2,CASSQPATGADHGYTF,TGTGCCAGCAGCCAACCGGCGACAGGGGCGGATCATGGCTACACCTTC
TRBV29-1,-,-,TRBJ1-3,CSAILSSGNTIYF,TGCAGCGCCATCCTAAGCTCTGGAAACACCATATATTTT
TRBV15,-,-,TRBJ1-2,CATSRFQVGVLGYTF,TGTGCCACCAGCAGGTTCCAAGTGGGGGTCCTAGGCTACACCTTC
TRBV7-8,-,-,TRBJ1-5,CASSLYGEGNQPQHF,TGTGCCAGCAGCTTATATGGCGAAGGCAATCAGCCCCAGCATTTT
TRBV7-2,-,many,TRBJ2-3,CASSLNPGAPFTDTQYF,TGTGCCAGCAGCTTAAACCCAGGGGCCCCTTTCACAGATACGCAGTATTTT
TRBV7-9,TRBD1,few,TRBJ1-2,CASSNPDRLVYGYTF,TGTGCCAGCAGCAACCCGGACAGGCTTGTCTATGGCTACACCTTC
TRBV7-8,-,-,TRBJ1-5,CASSLEGDLSNQPQHF,TGTGCCAGCAGCTTAGAGGGGGATCTTAGCAATCAGCCCCAGCATTTT
TRBV7-6,-,-,TRBJ1-5,CASSPAPDQPQHF,TGTGCCAGCAGCCCAGCCCCGGATCAGCCCCAGCATTTT
TRBV20-1,TRBD1,few,TRBJ2-7,CSALDRDSAWEEQYF,TGCAGTGCTCTCGACAGGGACAGCGCATGGGAGGAGCAGTACTTC
TRBV7-6,TRBD2,many,TRBJ2-1,CASSLLAGGVHNEQFF,TGTGCCAGCAGCTTACTAGCGGGGGGGGTCCACAATGAGCAGTTCTTC
TRBV7-9,-,-,TRBJ1-2,CASSDPEGTRFMGYTF,TGTGCCAGCAGCGACCCTGAAGGGACCAGGTTTATGGGCTACACCTTC
TRBV13,TRBD2,-,TRBJ2-7,CASSPKTSVHEQYF,TGTGCCAGCAGCCCCAAGACTAGCGTCCACGAGCAGTACTTC
TRBV6-2/TRBV6-3,TRBD2,-,TRBJ2-1,CASSYSEGLAGGPIRSYNEQFF,TGTGCCAGCAGTTATTCCGAGGGTCTAGCGGGGGGGCCCATTAGGTCCTACAATGAGCAGTTCTTC
TRBV7-3,TRBD1,few,TRBJ1-2,CASSVSDRVDYGYTF,TGTGCCAGCAGCGTCTCGGACAGGGTGGACTATGGCTACACCTTC
TRBV2,-,-,TRBJ2-3,CASTLWGGAMDTQYF,TGTGCCAGCACCCTCTGGGGGGGGGCCATGGATACGCAGTATTTT
TRBV7-9,-,many,TRBJ1-5,CASSFGSERSGQPQHF,TGTGCCAGCAGCTTCGGGTCCGAAAGGTCAGGACAGCCCCAGCATTTT
TRBV7-4,TRBD1,-,TRBJ1-1,CASSPWTGMNTEAFF,TGTGCCAGCAGCCCATGGACAGGGATGAACACTGAAGCTTTCTTT
TRBV7-8,-,many,TRBJ1-6,CASSLAGGVYNSPLHF,TGTGCCAGCAGCTTAGCGGGGGGGGTGTATAATTCACCCCTCCACTTT
TRBV11-1,TRBD1,few,TRBJ1-1,CASSEDRGPSEAFF,TGTGCCAGCAGCGAGGACAGGGGGCCCTCTGAAGCTTTCTTT
TRBV6-5,-,-,TRBJ1-1,CASSLTGPKDEAFF,TGTGCCAGCAGTTTGACAGGCCCTAAGGATGAAGCTTTCTTT
TRBV6-5,TRBD1,-,TRBJ1-2,CASTSNVGTAYGYTF,TGTGCCAGCACCTCAAATGTGGGGACAGCTTATGGCTACACCTTC
TRBV20-1,-,few,TRBJ2-1,CSAHRTSYNEQFF,TGCAGTGCCCACCGGACTTCCTACAATGAGCAGTTCTTC
TRBV9,-,-,TRBJ2-1,CASSGPRAYNEQFF,TGTGCCAGCAGCGGACCACGCGCCTACAATGAGCAGTTCTTC
TRBV7-8,-,many,TRBJ2-1,CASSSPGHYAPDEQFF,TGTGCCAGCAGCTCCCCGGGACACTACGCCCCCGATGAGCAGTTCTTC
TRBV20-1,TRBD1,once,TRBJ2-7,CSAIPGQGLYEQYF,TGCAGTGCTATTCCGGGACAGGGGTTATACGAGCAGTACTTC
TRBV6-8,TRBD2,-,TRBJ2-5,CASNPSGSQETQYF,TGTGCCAGCAATCCTAGCGGGAGCCAAGAGACCCAGTACTTC
TRBV27,-,-,TRBJ2-5,CASSLQGGGRETQYF,TGTGCCAGCAGTCTCCAGGGTGGAGGGCGAGAGACCCAGTACTTC
TRBV6-6,-,-,TRBJ1-1,CASSWSTGDTEAFF,TGTGCCAGCAGTTGGTCTACAGGAGATACTGAAGCTTTCTTT
TRBV12-3/TRBV12-4,TRBD2,-,TRBJ2-7,CASSLGLAGVEQYF,TGTGCCAGCAGTCTGGGACTAGCGGGAGTCGAGCAGTACTTC
TRBV7-9,-,-,TRBJ1-1,CASSDGGPTEAFF,TGTGCCAGCAGCGATGGGGGACCCACTGAAGCTTTCTTT
TRBV7-9,-,-,TRBJ1-2,CASSPRDGPNYGYTF,TGTGCCAGCAGCCCACGGGACGGTCCTAACTATGGCTACACCTTC
TRBV20-1,TRBD2,-,TRBJ2-1,CSAKDAGGIYNEQFF,TGCAGTGCTAAAGACGCGGGGGGGATCTACAATGAGCAGTTCTTC